This paragraph covers one TCR beta chain sequence. There are 15 residues in the CDR3. Germline-derived CDR1 and CDR2 are SNHLY and FYNNEI. Trimming cost V 6 bases and J 0 bases, with 12 bases left between them. Assay used: immunoSEQ multiplex PCR; TCRdb lists only in-frame clones, some missing. The sample shows about 360,000 clones, 70% to 90% of them seen only once. This sample is part of a study of blood T cell repertoires in COVID-19. Sequenced sample: peripheral blood. The receptor's source is a human donor in a cohort sampled during active COVID-19. The gene calls are TRBV2 and TRBJ1-5, with a possible D match to TRBD1 (5 bases). The CDR3 loop reads CASSGGFPSNQPQHF. The CDR3 DNA sequence: TGTGCCAGCAGCGGGGGATTTCCTAGCAATCAGCCCCAGCATTTT.